Listed below are T cell receptor beta chains from one sample, sequenced in a study of identifying expanded T cells in peripheral blood. Method: immunoSEQ multiplex PCR; TCRdb's copy keeps in-frame clones and lacks some. The table lists 80,000 or so clones, about 83% of them singletons. Sequencing was carried out using blood. The receptors shown here come from a person between 18 and 75 years old in good health. Each CDR3 is given with its conserved first and last residue. D genes are given only for firm matches. Clone size, where shown, is once, few, many, or a class for clones that have expanded.

D gene	clone size	V gene	J gene	CDR3 protein	CDR3 DNA
TRBD1	.	TRBV2	TRBJ2-7	CASSEGTGPTYEQYF	TGTGCCAGCAGTGAGGGGACAGGGCCCACCTACGAGCAGTACTTC
TRBD1	.	TRBV27	TRBJ2-7	CASSLTLQGAPLHEQYF	TGTGCCAGCAGTTTAACTCTTCAGGGGGCCCCTCTCCACGAGCAGTACTTC
TRBD1	.	TRBV28	TRBJ2-2	CASKEAGQAYTGELFF	TGTGCCAGCAAGGAGGCAGGACAGGCCTACACCGGGGAGCTGTTTTTT
.	.	TRBV2	TRBJ2-7	CASLAVSYEQYF	TGTGCCAGCCTAGCTGTATCCTACGAGCAGTACTTC
TRBD1	.	TRBV7-2	TRBJ2-7	CASSSPTGWNEQYF	TGTGCCAGCAGCTCGCCGACAGGGTGGAACGAGCAGTACTTC
.	.	TRBV28	TRBJ2-1	CASSFQRFGYNEQFF	TGTGCCAGCAGTTTCCAGCGGTTCGGATACAATGAGCAGTTCTTC
TRBD2	.	TRBV9	TRBJ2-7	CASGSGDSGSKQYF	TGTGCCAGCGGTTCGGGTGATAGCGGGAGTAAGCAGTACTTC
.	.	TRBV7-3	TRBJ1-1	CASSPNRNTEAFF	TGTGCCAGCAGCCCAAACAGGAACACTGAAGCTTTCTTT
.	.	TRBV10-3	TRBJ2-2	CAISNPLGNRGSGELFF	TGTGCCATCAGTAATCCCCTTGGGAATAGGGGGTCCGGGGAGCTGTTTTTT
TRBD2	many	TRBV7-3	TRBJ2-2	CASSPYRREVDTGELFF	TGTGCCAGCAGCCCATATCGGCGGGAGGTGGACACCGGGGAGCTGTTTTTT
TRBD1	.	TRBV9	TRBJ2-3	CASSGTGTGASTDTQYF	TGTGCCAGCAGCGGTACCGGGACAGGGGCTAGCACAGATACGCAGTATTTT
TRBD2	.	TRBV4-1	TRBJ2-3	CASSQGTSGISTDTQYF	TGCGCCAGCAGCCAGGGGACTAGCGGGATCTCCACAGATACGCAGTATTTT
.	.	TRBV7-2	TRBJ2-2	CASSSGAGAGELFF	TGTGCCAGCAGTTCAGGGGCGGGAGCCGGGGAGCTGTTTTTT
.	once	TRBV10-1	TRBJ2-1	CASSPPLGGSPSRSGNEQFF	TGCGCCAGCAGTCCCCCGTTGGGGGGCTCTCCTAGTAGATCGGGGAATGAGCAGTTCTTC
TRBD2	once	TRBV4-1	TRBJ2-7	CASSQAIGGLEYEQYF	TGCGCCAGCAGCCAAGCAATCGGGGGACTAGAATACGAGCAGTACTTC
.	.	TRBV7-6	TRBJ2-3	CASSPESLTDTQYF	TGTGCCAGCAGCCCTGAGAGTCTCACAGATACGCAGTATTTT
.	.	TRBV13	TRBJ1-1	CASSLAGRANTEAFF	TGTGCCAGCAGCTTAGCGGGCAGGGCGAACACTGAAGCTTTCTTT
TRBD1	.	TRBV28	TRBJ1-5	CASGTGGHQPQHF	TGTGCCAGCGGGACAGGGGGCCATCAGCCCCAGCATTTT
.	.	TRBV6-4	TRBJ1-1	CASSDSMNTEAFF	TGTGCCAGCAGTGACTCCATGAACACTGAAGCTTTCTTT
.	.	TRBV7-9	TRBJ2-3	CASSSTDTQYF	TGTGCCAGCAGCAGCACAGATACGCAGTATTTT
.	.	TRBV5-1	TRBJ2-2	CASSYRDGTGELFF	TGCGCCAGCAGCTACCGGGACGGCACCGGGGAGCTGTTTTTT
.	.	TRBV7-2	TRBJ1-2	CASSLAGANYGYTF	TGTGCCAGCAGCTTAGCCGGAGCTAACTATGGCTACACCTTC
.	.	TRBV7-2	TRBJ2-7	CASSSAGQISYEQYF	TGTGCCAGCAGCTCCGCGGGACAGATTTCCTACGAGCAGTACTTC
TRBD1	few	TRBV18	TRBJ2-7	CASSLGQAGEQYF	TGTGCCAGCTCACTCGGACAGGCGGGCGAGCAGTACTTC
.	few	TRBV11-3	TRBJ1-1	CASSQGQGTEAFF	TGTGCCAGCAGCCAAGGGCAGGGCACTGAAGCTTTCTTT
TRBD1	few	TRBV19	TRBJ2-2	CASGPGQGRSGELFF	TGTGCCAGTGGACCGGGACAGGGAAGATCCGGGGAGCTGTTTTTT
.	.	TRBV28	TRBJ1-1	CASSPTDRIEAFF	TGTGCCAGCAGCCCAACAGACAGGATTGAAGCTTTCTTT
TRBD1	few	TRBV11-2	TRBJ1-3	CASSLVGQGYFVGNTIYF	TGTGCCAGCAGCTTAGTAGGACAGGGATATTTCGTCGGAAACACCATATATTTT
TRBD1	.	TRBV18	TRBJ2-6	CASSPGQVTGANVLTF	TGTGCCAGCTCACCGGGACAGGTAACTGGGGCCAACGTCCTGACTTTC
.	.	TRBV4-3	TRBJ2-1	CASSQGVHEQFF	TGCGCCAGCAGCCAAGGGGTCCATGAGCAGTTCTTC
TRBD1	.	TRBV18	TRBJ2-7	CASSPSQGQGSYEQYF	TGTGCCAGCTCACCATCGCAGGGACAGGGGTCGTACGAGCAGTACTTC
.	.	TRBV2	TRBJ1-1	CASRRTADKNTEAFF	TGTGCCAGCAGGAGAACCGCGGACAAGAACACTGAAGCTTTCTTT
TRBD2	once	TRBV5-1	TRBJ2-2	CASSLAPSGNTGELFF	TGCGCCAGCAGCTTGGCGCCTAGCGGGAACACCGGGGAGCTGTTTTTT
.	.	TRBV11-3	TRBJ2-1	CASSFGGDRLEEQFF	TGTGCCAGCAGCTTCGGGGGGGACAGATTGGAGGAGCAGTTCTTC
TRBD2	.	TRBV19	TRBJ2-7	CASTGLAGPEQYF	TGTGCCAGCACGGGACTAGCGGGACCCGAGCAGTACTTC
.	.	TRBV10-3	TRBJ2-3	CAIGRGPDTQYF	TGTGCCATCGGGCGCGGTCCAGATACGCAGTATTTT
.	.	TRBV19	TRBJ2-6	CASTLLSSGANVLTF	TGTGCCAGTACCTTACTCAGCTCTGGGGCCAACGTCCTGACTTTC
.	.	TRBV15	TRBJ2-3	CATSPQDRTDTQYF	TGTGCCACCAGCCCTCAGGACCGCACAGATACGCAGTATTTT
TRBD1	.	TRBV2	TRBJ2-7	CASSGQGAGEQYF	TGTGCCAGCAGTGGGCAGGGGGCTGGCGAGCAGTACTTC
.	.	TRBV9	TRBJ1-5	CASSATQGTNQPQHF	TGTGCCAGCAGCGCGACACAGGGTACAAATCAGCCCCAGCATTTT
TRBD1	.	TRBV4-1	TRBJ2-7	CASSHWDRGVHEQYF	TGCGCCAGCAGCCACTGGGACAGGGGCGTCCACGAGCAGTACTTC
TRBD1	.	TRBV28	TRBJ2-1	CASSLPGTGGYNEQFF	TGTGCCAGCAGTTTACCCGGGACAGGGGGTTACAATGAGCAGTTCTTC
.	.	TRBV11-2	TRBJ1-4	CASSLTGGEKLFF	TGTGCCAGCAGCTTAACTGGGGGCGAAAAACTGTTTTTT
.	once	TRBV20-1	TRBJ2-1	CSASGVNEQFF	TGCAGTGCTAGCGGGGTTAATGAGCAGTTCTTC
TRBD2	.	TRBV4-3	TRBJ2-3	CASSQNAGEWDTQYF	TGCGCCAGCAGCCAAAACGCGGGAGAATGGGATACGCAGTATTTT
.	.	TRBV9	TRBJ2-7	CASSVGGMSEQYF	TGTGCCAGCAGCGTAGGGGGCATGTCCGAGCAGTACTTC
TRBD2	few	TRBV7-2	TRBJ2-5	CASSLAQGLAGETQYF	TGTGCCAGCAGCTTAGCTCAAGGACTAGCGGGAGAGACCCAGTACTTC
.	.	TRBV28	TRBJ1-1	CASSLPAGTEAFF	TGTGCCAGCAGTTTACCCGCAGGCACTGAAGCTTTCTTT
TRBD2	.	TRBV7-9	TRBJ2-7	CASSLGGGSPRIEQYF	TGTGCCAGCAGCTTAGGAGGCGGGAGTCCCCGGATCGAGCAGTACTTC
.	few	TRBV29-1	TRBJ1-1	CSVRQVMNTEAFF	TGCAGCGTTCGCCAGGTAATGAACACTGAAGCTTTCTTT
.	.	TRBV6-5	TRBJ2-3	CASSYPAQGGTDTQYF	TGTGCCAGCAGTTACCCGGCACAGGGAGGGACAGATACGCAGTATTTT
TRBD1	.	TRBV4-3	TRBJ1-4	CASSLGTGVSNEKLFF	TGCGCCAGCAGCCTCGGGACAGGGGTCTCTAATGAAAAACTGTTTTTT
.	.	TRBV14	TRBJ2-7	CASSQDPTGYYEQYF	TGTGCCAGCAGCCAAGATCCGACGGGGTACTACGAGCAGTACTTC
.	.	TRBV28	TRBJ1-1	CASSLDRLFPMNTEAFF	TGTGCCAGCAGTTTAGACAGGCTTTTCCCGATGAACACTGAAGCTTTCTTT
TRBD2	.	TRBV9	TRBJ2-5	CASSVSGLAGETQYF	TGTGCCAGCAGCGTTTCAGGGCTAGCGGGAGAGACCCAGTACTTC
TRBD2	.	TRBV27	TRBJ2-3	CASSFLAGGTDTQYF	TGTGCCAGCAGTTTCCTAGCGGGAGGGACAGATACGCAGTATTTT
.	.	TRBV7-2	TRBJ2-1	CASSLVVSSYNEQFF	TGTGCCAGCAGCTTAGTTGTTAGCTCCTACAATGAGCAGTTCTTC
.	once	TRBV30	TRBJ1-4	CAWSTQGVGEKLFF	TGTGCCTGGAGCACACAGGGTGTAGGAGAAAAACTGTTTTTT
TRBD2	medium-sized	TRBV27	TRBJ2-5	CASSLSRTGRGQETQYF	TGTGCCAGCAGTTTATCTAGAACGGGGAGGGGCCAAGAGACCCAGTACTTC